This TCR beta chain was recorded in a study of glioma-infiltrating T cells after dendritic cell vaccination. CDR1 and CDR2 (germline): MRHNA, SNTAGT. This CDR3 is built from 16 residues. Trimming took 8 bases from V and 5 from J, leaving 21 bases between them. Up to 2 ug genomic DNA was used for TCRB CDR3 amplification. Sequenced by immunoSEQ multiplex PCR; TCRdb stores in-frame clones only, minus some. The sample contains 80,000 to 100,000 clones, roughly 83% of which appear only once. In this sample, this clone turned up a few times. Sample: blood, taken before dendritic cell vaccination. The rearrangement links TRBV6-4 to TRBJ1-4, with TRBD1 as a possible D gene (6 bases). The receptor was derived from a human donor with glioblastoma. The CDR3 nucleotides are TGTGCCAGCCTTAGACAGGAGAGGGGGAACAATGAAAAACTGTTTTTT. It specifies CASLRQERGNNEKLFF.